This TCR beta chain comes out of a study of tumor-infiltrating lymphocytes in primary liver carcinoma. Study-level information: Subjects presented with primary liver carcinoma managed by surgical resection. Findings and limits, study-wide: Tumor top-250-clone fraction significantly exceeded that of blood (p = 0.039).

Germline CDR1 is SEHNR and CDR2 is FQNEAQ (reference sequence). This CDR3 spans 15 amino acids. This clonotype was observed once. Its antigen is undetermined. The junction and the germline gene differ at one end; a read error may be behind it. The study extracted blood RNA from unsorted whole blood and also extracted germline DNA. The collection of 4 to 4.5 milliliters of peripheral blood preceded surgery. The investigators made TCR beta cDNA from about 500 ng total RNA, using a constant-region primer. It was through three nested multiplex PCR rounds of slightly modified ARM-PCR that TCR beta libraries arose. Researchers ran the first two PCR rounds for roughly 11 cycles each with TRBV1-TRBV30 forward primers and a C-beta reverse primer. TCRdb redid the calling of the multiplex PCR reads with MiXCR, one entry per CDR3 protein. The sample carries about 330,000 distinct CDR3 sequences, almost 65% recorded once.

The receptor's source is a man aged 35-49 years with primary liver carcinoma and hepatitis B virus infection. The sample was peripheral blood. The chain has TRBV7-9 and TRBJ2-1, with a weak D call TRBD2 (6 bases). In nucleotides, the CDR3 is TGTGCCAGCAGCTTGCTGGCGGGGACCTACAATAAGCAGTTCTTC. It codes for CASSLLAGTYNKQFF. Together with reference TRBV7-9 and TRBJ2-1, the CDR3 gives the full variable domain: DTGVSQNPRHKITKRGQNVTFRCDPISEHNRLYWYRQTLGQGPEFLTYFQNEAQLEKSRLLSDRFSAERPKGSFSTLEIQRTEQGDSAMYLCASSLLAGTYNKQFFGPGTRLTVL.